The source of this TCR beta chain is a study of chemoradiotherapy in HPV16-positive cancers. The study, taken as a whole, reports: For HPV16-positive patients, expanding HPV-responsive T cells associated with longer recurrence-free survival. Only two HPV16-positive patients supplied the functional HPV-specificity definition.

The V gene end was trimmed by 4 bases and the J gene end by 2 bases; junction bases not matched to a gene: 2. The CDR3 is made up of 16 amino acids. The germline V gene has CDR1 SSHAT and CDR2 FNYEAQ (reference sequence). Measured with immunoSEQ multiplex PCR; TCRdb has only the in-frame clones, and not every one. The sample records tens of thousands of clones, roughly 80% being singletons. This clone was seen a handful of times. Antigen specificity is unknown. Samples were taken several times over chemoradiotherapy. This receptor was identified in a human donor with HPV-associated anogenital cancer. The source was blood, collected from a patient who underwent chemoradiotherapy. The genes are TRBV7-7 and TRBJ2-5, with 15 nucleotides matching TRBD2. The DNA for the CDR3 is TGTGCCAGCAGCTCGGGACTAGCGGGGGGACAAGAGACCCAGTACTTC. It encodes CASSSGLAGGQETQYF.